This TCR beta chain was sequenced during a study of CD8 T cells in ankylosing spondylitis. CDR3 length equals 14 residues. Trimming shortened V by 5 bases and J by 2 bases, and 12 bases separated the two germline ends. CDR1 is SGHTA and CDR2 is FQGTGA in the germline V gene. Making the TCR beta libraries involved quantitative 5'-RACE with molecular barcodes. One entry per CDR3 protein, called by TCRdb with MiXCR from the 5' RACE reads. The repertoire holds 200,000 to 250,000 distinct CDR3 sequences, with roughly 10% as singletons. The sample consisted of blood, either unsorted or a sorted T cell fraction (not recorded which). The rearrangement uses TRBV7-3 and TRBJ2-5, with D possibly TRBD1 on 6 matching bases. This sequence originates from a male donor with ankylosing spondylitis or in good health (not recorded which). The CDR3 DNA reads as TGTGCCAGCAGCGAAACAGGGTCTCAAGAGACCCAGTACTTC. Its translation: CASSETGSQETQYF.